The 25 T cell receptor beta chains below come from one sample, sequenced in a study of OX40 agonist ivuxolimab in advanced cancers. Method: immunoSEQ multiplex PCR; TCRdb's copy keeps in-frame clones and lacks some. The sample holds about 48,000 clones, around 87% seen once. Here the sequenced sample was CD4+ or CD8+ T cells sorted from blood, taken in a trial of the OX40 agonist ivuxolimab. The origin of the receptors is an adult with an advanced solid tumor such as melanoma, head and neck, liver or kidney cancer.

This clone was recorded a few times. DNA for the CDR3: TGTGCCAGCAGCTTGTACGATGGGGGTGTCAATGAGCAGTTCTTC. Amino acid sequence: CASSLYDGGVNEQFF. V gene TRBV7-6 combines with J gene TRBJ2-1; either TRBD1 or TRBD2 may supply D (5 bases each). The V and J ends lost 3 bases and 6 bases respectively, with 15 bases between them. The CDR3 is made up of 15 amino acids. CDR1 is SGHVS and CDR2 is FNYEAQ in the germline V gene.

This chain connects TRBV29-1 to TRBJ1-1; D might be TRBD1 (6 bases). The V gene's germline CDR1 is SQVTM and CDR2 ANQGSEA. Trimming shortened V by 2 bases and J by 7 bases, and 11 bases separated the two germline ends. CDR3 length: 12 residues. The CDR3, as DNA: TGCAGCGTTGAAATACAGGGTTATGAAGCTTTCTTT. Amino acids: CSVEIQGYEAFF.

The chain is built from TRBV5-1 and TRBJ2-5; D is possibly TRBD2 (7 bases). Germline CDR1 reads SGHRS; CDR2 reads YFSETQ. This CDR3 spans 14 amino acids. The ends were cut back, 2 bases at V and 5 bases at J, with 13 bases in the middle. The CDR3 region is CASSFRGAGETQYF. The CDR3 nucleotides are TGCGCCAGCAGCTTTCGGGGGGCCGGGGAGACCCAGTACTTC.

This sequence joins TRBV29-1 and TRBJ1-1; D is possibly TRBD1 (5 bases). Germline V gene sequence: CDR1 SQVTM, CDR2 ANQGSEA. V was pared by 3 bases and J by 4 bases, with 12 bases between. This CDR3 spans 13 amino acids. DNA of the CDR3: TGCAGCGTTGAGTACCGCAGGGTCACTGAAGCTTTCTTT. Protein sequence: CSVEYRRVTEAFF.

The chain joins TRBV4-2 to TRBJ2-1; 7 nucleotides match TRBD2. The CDR3 is made up of 16 amino acids. Germline loops: CDR1 LGHNA, CDR2 YNFKEQ. After removal of 4 bases from V and 2 bases from J, the junction contained 8 bases not matched to a gene. The CDR3 protein is CASSPYLAEPYNEQFF. The DNA of the CDR3 is TGTGCCAGCAGCCCGTATCTAGCGGAGCCCTACAATGAGCAGTTCTTC.

The V and J genes are TRBV18 and TRBJ2-2; D possibly matches TRBD1 or TRBD2 (6 bases each). The CDR3 has 18 amino acids. Trimming removed 4 bases from V and 6 bases from J, with 24 bases in between. Germline CDR1 reads KGHSH; CDR2 reads LQKENI. This CDR3 reads CASSLNRVSGLTAGELFF. Written as DNA, the CDR3 is TGTGCCAGCTCACTCAACAGGGTGTCGGGACTGACGGCCGGGGAGCTGTTTTTT.

This clone has a single count. The chain links TRBV9 to TRBJ2-5; D ambiguous. The DNA end favors TRBJ2-7, so the J call may be wrong. Germline V gives CDR1 SGDLS, CDR2 YYNGEE. CDR3 size: 16 residues. DNA for the CDR3: TGTGCCAGCAGCCTCCGAGGAGCTGCAACTTCCTACGAGCAGTACTTC. It specifies CASSLRGAATSYEQYF.

This chain links TRBV7-3 with TRBJ2-3, with D possibly called TRBD1 or TRBD2 (5 bases each). Germline V gene lookup returns CDR1 SGHTA and CDR2 FQGTGA. The CDR3 is 15 amino acids. V was trimmed by 3 bases and J by 4 bases, leaving 14 bases between them. CDR3 sequence (DNA): TGTGCCAGCAGCTTGCAAGTATCGGGACCAGATACGCAGTATTTT. Its translation: CASSLQVSGPDTQYF. Complete variable domain (other parts from reference TRBV7-3 and TRBJ2-3): GAGVSQTPSNKVTEKGKYVELRCDPISGHTALYWYRQSLGQGPEFLIYFQGTGAADDSGLPNDRFFAVRPEGSVSTLKIQRTERGDSAVYLCASSLQVSGPDTQYFGPGTRLTVL.

With regard to this clone: One end of the junction is discordant with germline, which a read error may explain. Other DNA sequences from this sample encode an identical CDR3 as well. The V call is TRBV7-9, the J call TRBJ2-2; possible D gene TRBD2, 5 bases. Germline V gene data show CDR1 as SEHNR and CDR2 as FQNEAQ (reference sequence). The CDR3 length is 12 residues. The CDR3 DNA reads as TGTGCCAGCAGACTGAACACCGGGGAACTGTTTTTT. Translating gives CASRLNTGELFF. Full variable domain (rest looked up from reference TRBV7-9 and TRBJ2-2): DTGVSQNPRHKITKRGQNVTFRCDPISEHNRLYWYRQTLGQGPEFLTYFQNEAQLEKSRLLSDRFSAERPKGSFSTLEIQRTEQGDSAMYLCASRLNTGELFFGEGSRLTVL.

The chain employs TRBV2 and TRBJ2-3; 7 nucleotides agree with TRBD2. The CDR3 spans 14 residues. CDR1 is SNHLY and CDR2 is FYNNEI in the germline V gene. V gave up 7 bases and J gave up 1 base; unmatched junction bases: 5. Written as DNA, the CDR3 is TGTGCCAGCACTTGGGGGGGAGGCACAGATACGCAGTATTTT. Its protein is CASTWGGGTDTQYF.

The chain employs TRBV6-5 and TRBJ1-1, with TRBD1 matching over 10 bases. Germline assignment: CDR1 MNHEY and CDR2 SVGAGI. V lost 4 bases to trimming and J lost 6 bases; unmatched junction nucleotides: 2. The CDR3 sequence is 13 residues long. In DNA, the CDR3 is TGTGCCAGCAGTTCCGGACAGGGGGCTGAAGCTTTCTTT. Its protein product is CASSSGQGAEAFF.

The J gene is TRBJ1-3, the V gene TRBV29-1; D is unclear. The CDR3 totals 14 residues. Per germline, CDR1 SQVTM and CDR2 ANQGSEA. The V end was cut by 7 bases, the J end by 1 base, with 14 bases between. CDR3 sequence (DNA): TGCAGCGCCGAAACCGGGGAATCTGGAAACACCATATATTTT. Protein sequence: CSAETGESGNTIYF.

The rearrangement joins TRBV21-1 to TRBJ2-5; TRBD1 is taken as the D call from the table, unchecked against the DNA. TRBV21-1 is shown as a pseudogene. CDR3 size: 18 residues. The CDR3 is CASSKALDQGSSWETQYF. In DNA, the CDR3 is TGTGCCAGCAGCAAAGCGCTGGATCAGGGATCCAGTTGGGAGACCCAGTACTTC.

The table lists this clone with a few counts. In nucleotides, the CDR3 is TGTGCCAGCAGTTCGGGACAGTTCACCGGGGAGCTGTTTTTT. This sequence encodes CASSSGQFTGELFF. The chain links TRBV6-5 to TRBJ2-2; 7 positions match TRBD1. Germline loops: CDR1 MNHEY, CDR2 SVGAGI. Trimming at V came to 4 bases and at J to 4 bases, leaving 3 bases not matched to a gene. The CDR3 is 14 amino acids.

The rearrangement links TRBV29-1 to TRBJ1-1; D is ambiguous. CDR3 length: 13 amino acids. With 6 bases removed from V and 0 bases from J, the gap between germline ends came to 11 bases. Per germline, CDR1 SQVTM and CDR2 ANQGSEA. CDR3 coding DNA: TGCAGCGTCGTCGAGGTAATGAACACTGAAGCTTTCTTT. It yields the protein CSVVEVMNTEAFF.

V and J are TRBV19 and TRBJ2-1; D gene unclear. This CDR3 has 12 amino acids. Germline CDR1 and CDR2: LNHDA and SQIVND (reference sequence). V was shortened by 6 bases and J by 3 bases, with 6 bases between the two germline ends. The CDR3: CASSGLYNEQFF. CDR3 DNA sequence: TGTGCCAGTAGCGGGCTCTACAATGAGCAGTTCTTC.

The chain joins TRBV28 to TRBJ1-1; TRBD1 matches at 10 bases. This CDR3 has 16 residues. J lost 3 bases, V lost 7 bases, and 11 bases had no gene match. Germline V gives CDR1 MDHEN, CDR2 SYDVKM. CDR3 amino acids: CASTTPTGTGDTEAFF. DNA for the CDR3: TGTGCCAGCACCACACCCACCGGGACAGGGGACACTGAAGCTTTCTTT. Together with reference TRBV28 and TRBJ1-1, the CDR3 gives the full variable domain: DVKVTQSSRYLVKRTGEKVFLECVQDMDHENMFWYRQDPGLGLRLIYFSYDVKMKEKGDIPEGYSVSREKKERFSLILESASTNQTSMYLCASTTPTGTGDTEAFFGQGTRLTVV.

The count of this clone is one. The chain uses TRBV5-1 and TRBJ1-3; possible D gene TRBD1, 6 bases. The CDR3 is made up of 15 amino acids. Trimming cost V 3 bases and J 1 base, with 11 bases left between them. The germline V gene encodes CDR1 SGHRS and CDR2 YFSETQ. The CDR3 protein is CASSSTGSSGNTIYF. The CDR3 nucleotides are TGCGCCAGCAGCTCTACAGGGAGTTCTGGAAACACCATATATTTT.

The CDR3 here is CASSQDSGGADNEQFF. The CDR3 DNA reads as TGTGCCAGCAGCCAAGATTCGGGGGGCGCCGACAATGAGCAGTTCTTC. This chain joins TRBV4-2 and TRBJ2-1, with TRBD2 as a possible D gene (7 bases). Per the germline V gene, CDR1 is LGHNA and CDR2 is YNFKEQ. Trimming pared 0 bases from V and 5 bases from J, leaving 14 bases between. The CDR3 covers 16 residues.

The chain is built from TRBV5-4 and TRBJ2-7; 7 nucleotides line up with TRBD1. Germline lookup yields CDR1 SGHNT and CDR2 YYREEE (reference sequence). The CDR3 runs 15 residues. Losses at the gene ends were 0 bases for V and 3 bases for J; bases not matched to a gene: 6. CDR3 nucleotide sequence: TGTGCCAGCAGCTTGGGACAGGGCCCAGACTACGAGCAGTACTTC. This codes for CASSLGQGPDYEQYF.

The chain recombines TRBV5-4 with TRBJ2-3; TRBD1 matches 10 bases. The ends lost 4 bases at V and 3 bases at J; junction bases unmatched: 8. This CDR3 has 16 residues. Germline lookup yields CDR1 SGHNT and CDR2 YYREEE (reference sequence). CDR3 residues: CASSRVTGGVTDTQYF. In DNA, the CDR3 is TGTGCCAGCAGCCGAGTGACAGGGGGCGTAACAGATACGCAGTATTTT.

This clone was counted only a few times. V gene TRBV29-1 combines with J gene TRBJ1-5; a weak D match, TRBD1 (6 bases). The V gene's germline CDR1 is SQVTM and CDR2 ANQGSEA. The CDR3 extends over 14 amino acids. V lost 6 bases and J lost 2, with 14 bases in between. In DNA, the CDR3 is TGCAGCGTGCGTCAGGGGATGGGCAATCAGCCCCAGCATTTT. Protein sequence: CSVRQGMGNQPQHF.

V is TRBV30 and J is TRBJ1-4; 7 bases are shared with TRBD1. CDR1 is GTSNPN and CDR2 is SVGIG in the germline V gene (reference sequence). The CDR3 covers 13 residues. V shed 5 bases and J 7 bases; nucleotides not matched to a gene: 7. CDR3 bases: TGTGCCTGGCAAAAGGGGGCCGGTGAAAAACTGTTTTTT. This encodes CAWQKGAGEKLFF.

The CDR3 protein is CASRPVGGSVYEQFF. In DNA form, the CDR3 reads TGTGCCAGCAGACCCGTGGGGGGGTCGGTGTATGAGCAGTTCTTC. The chain couples TRBV27 to TRBJ2-1, with TRBD2 matching 7 bases. The CDR3 runs 15 residues. CDR1 is MNHEY, CDR2 SMNVEV, per germline (reference sequence). The V segment lost 6 bases and the J segment 8 bases; nucleotides outside the gene matches: 13.

This clone is a singleton in its sample. The genes are TRBV6-1 and TRBJ2-1; D ambiguous. The CDR3 runs 14 residues. In germline, CDR1 is MNHNS, CDR2 SASEGT. Trimming took off 6 bases at V and 1 base at J, with 10 bases between the two ends. In DNA form, the CDR3 reads TGTGCCAGCAGGGTCAGGAATTCCTACAATGAGCAGTTCTTC. Amino acid sequence: CASRVRNSYNEQFF.